A single sample gave rise to the 28 T cell receptor beta chains below, sequenced in a study of shared clonotypes between healthy human individuals. TCRdb keeps only in-frame clones here, not all; method: immunoSEQ multiplex PCR. The repertoire holds approximately 350,000 clones, with around two thirds as singletons. The sequenced sample was memory CD4+ T cells sorted from blood. Subset described: CD45RA-negative fraction. The receptors derive from a man aged 30 to 39 in good health.

This clone was seen a few times. J is TRBJ2-3 and V is TRBV5-1; 9 bases align to TRBD1. CDR3 length: 17 residues. The junction had 11 bases not matched to a gene; V was cut back by 0 bases and J by 6 bases. Looked up from germline, CDR1 is SGHRS and CDR2 is YFSETQ. CDR3 region: CASSLEAGPQGADTQYF. The CDR3, as DNA: TGCGCCAGCAGCTTGGAGGCTGGCCCACAGGGGGCGGATACGCAGTATTTT.

This clone was seen many times. The genes are TRBV29-1 and TRBJ2-6; TRBD1 matches at 7 bases. After removal of 4 bases from V and 2 bases from J, the junction contained 5 bases not matched to a gene. The CDR3 contains 15 residues. Germline V gene sequence: CDR1 SQVTM, CDR2 ANQGSEA. In DNA form, the CDR3 reads TGCAGCGTTGGGACAGGAGTCCCTGGGGCCAACGTCCTGACTTTC. Translation: CSVGTGVPGANVLTF.

The genes are TRBV18 and TRBJ2-3; D may match TRBD1 or TRBD2 (5 bases each). The CDR3 covers 15 residues. CDR1 KGHSH and CDR2 LQKENI come from the germline V gene. With 3 bases removed from V and 6 bases from J, the gap between germline ends came to 16 bases. The CDR3 DNA sequence: TGTGCCAGCTCACCGACTACTAGGGGTGGCGATACGCAGTATTTT. As protein: CASSPTTRGGDTQYF.

The V gene is TRBV11-2, the J gene TRBJ2-7, with D possibly matching TRBD2 (6 bases). V lost 4 bases and J lost 6, with 19 bases in between. This CDR3 is 15 amino acids long. Germline CDR1 SGHAT, CDR2 FQNNGV. The CDR3 spells CASSSQSWREPEQYF. In DNA, the CDR3 is TGTGCCAGCAGCTCCCAGTCCTGGCGGGAACCCGAGCAGTACTTC.

The rearrangement joins TRBV18 to TRBJ1-2; perhaps TRBD1 as D (6 bases). The CDR3 runs to 14 residues. From germline, CDR1 is KGHSH and CDR2 LQKENI. Between the trimmed V and J ends, which lost 4 bases and 6 bases, there was a span of 15 bases. The CDR3 protein is CASSLSGRDNGYTF. The CDR3 DNA reads as TGTGCCAGCTCACTCTCGGGCAGGGACAATGGCTACACCTTC. Full variable domain (outside the CDR3, taken from reference TRBV18 and TRBJ1-2): NAGVMQNPRHLVRRRGQEARLRCSPMKGHSHVYWYRQLPEEGLKFMVYLQKENIIDESGMPKERFSAEFPKEGPSILRIQQVVRGDSAAYFCASSLSGRDNGYTFGSGTRLTVV.

This clone was seen only a few times. The V gene is TRBV11-2, the J gene TRBJ1-3, with D uncertain. Germline lookup yields CDR1 SGHAT and CDR2 FQNNGV. The ends were cut back, 5 bases at V and 0 bases at J, with 23 bases in the middle. There are 19 residues in the CDR3. The CDR3 DNA reads as TGTGCCAGCAGCCTGCTTTCTCTAACCAGACTGGACTCTGGAAACACCATATATTTT. Protein: CASSLLSLTRLDSGNTIYF.

The chain has TRBV7-3 and TRBJ2-1, with 7 bases matching TRBD2. The CDR3 consists of 17 residues. The V segment lost 4 bases and the J segment 5 bases; nucleotides outside the gene matches: 14. Germline V gene data show CDR1 as SGHTA and CDR2 as FQGTGA. CDR3 in amino acids: CASSSVPGLTGNNEQFF. The CDR3 nucleotides are TGTGCCAGCAGCTCGGTACCGGGACTAACGGGTAACAATGAGCAGTTCTTC.

The chain carries TRBV6-6 and TRBJ1-5; D uncertain. This CDR3 is built from 15 residues. From germline, CDR1 is MNHNY and CDR2 SVGAGI (reference sequence). Trimming pared 6 bases from V and 0 bases from J, leaving 12 bases between. The DNA of the CDR3 is TGTGCCAGCAGAGACTCGGGAGTTAGCAATCAGCCCCAGCATTTT. Its translation: CASRDSGVSNQPQHF.

The CDR3 is CASTTGSYEQYF. DNA for the CDR3: TGTGCCAGCACGACAGGTAGCTACGAGCAGTACTTC. The J gene is TRBJ2-7, the V gene TRBV18; D may be TRBD1 (6 bases). CDR1 and CDR2 from the germline V gene are KGHSH and LQKENI. The CDR3 extends over 12 amino acids. V was cut by 8 bases and J by 3 bases, with 11 bases left in between.

V gene TRBV6-1 combines with J gene TRBJ1-6; D gene unclear. Trimming removed 6 bases at V and 7 bases at J, with 7 bases between. The germline V gene encodes CDR1 MNHNS and CDR2 SASEGT. CDR3 length: 12 amino acids. The CDR3 coding sequence is TGTGCCAGCAGGAGGGAAAATTCACCCCTCCACTTT. Its translation is CASRRENSPLHF.

This chain joins TRBV7-9 and TRBJ2-3; TRBD2 might be the D (6 bases). Trimming pared 5 bases from V and 5 bases from J, leaving 17 bases between. The CDR3 extends over 15 amino acids. The germline gives CDR1 SEHNR, CDR2 FQNEAQ (reference sequence). The CDR3 loop reads CASSGGGGARDTQYF. CDR3 DNA: TGTGCCAGCAGCGGTGGGGGAGGAGCGCGAGATACGCAGTATTTT.

This chain connects TRBV2 to TRBJ1-4; 8 positions agree with TRBD1. The V segment lost 10 bases and the J segment 4 bases; nucleotides outside the gene matches: 2. The length of the CDR3 is 12 residues. Germline assignment: CDR1 SNHLY and CDR2 FYNNEI. CDR3 nucleotide sequence: TGTGCCACAGACAGGGGTAATGAAAAACTGTTTTTT. Protein sequence: CATDRGNEKLFF.

J is TRBJ1-4 and V is TRBV19; unclear D gene. V was trimmed by 2 bases and J by 0 bases, leaving 7 bases between them. The CDR3 runs 15 residues. Germline V lookup: CDR1 LNHDA, CDR2 SQIVND (reference sequence). The CDR3 sequence is CASSIFGTTNEKLFF. CDR3 in DNA: TGTGCCAGTAGTATATTTGGGACAACTAATGAAAAACTGTTTTTT.

The chain is built from TRBV10-3 and TRBJ1-5; D gene ambiguous. The germline gives CDR1 ENHRY, CDR2 SYGVKD. The V end was cut by 3 bases, the J end by 1 base, with 7 bases between. The CDR3 totals 14 residues. Written as DNA, the CDR3 is TGTGCCATCAGTGACGGGGTCAGCAATCAGCCCCAGCATTTT. Encoded protein: CAISDGVSNQPQHF.

This chain links TRBV28 with TRBJ2-7; D possibly corresponds to TRBD1 (6 bases). CDR3 length: 16 residues. Germline V gives CDR1 MDHEN, CDR2 SYDVKM. V was clipped by 2 bases and J by 2 bases, with 16 bases between them. CDR3 in DNA: TGTGCCAGCAGTTTAAGGTCAGGGGTGCTTGCCTACGAGCAGTACTTC. It encodes CASSLRSGVLAYEQYF.

The V gene is TRBV18, the J gene TRBJ2-1; TRBD1 agrees at 7 bases. V lost 5 bases, J lost 3 bases, and 7 bases stayed unmatched. This CDR3 contains 15 residues. The germline V gene has CDR1 KGHSH and CDR2 LQKENI. The CDR3 loop reads CASSTLSGGYNEQFF. In nucleotides, the CDR3 is TGTGCCAGCTCAACTCTATCAGGGGGCTACAATGAGCAGTTCTTC.

This sequence joins TRBV14 and TRBJ2-1; no firm D call. Germline CDR1 and CDR2: SGHDN and FVKESK. Trimming pared 1 base from V and 15 bases from J, leaving 10 bases between. The CDR3 is 11 amino acids. The CDR3 is CASSQVRRLFF. The CDR3 nucleotides read TGTGCCAGCAGCCAAGTTAGGCGACTGTTCTTC. The full variable domain, with the rest looked up from reference TRBV14 and TRBJ2-1, is EAGVTQFPSHSVIEKGQTVTLRCDPISGHDNLYWYRRVMGKEIKFLLHFVKESKQDESGMPNNRFLAERTGGTYSTLKVQPAELEDSGVYFCASSQVRRLFFGPGTRLTVL.

DNA of the CDR3: TGTGCCAGCAGCTTGGTGTCTAGCCATGAGCAGTTCTTC. It encodes CASSLVSSHEQFF. The chain employs TRBV5-5 and TRBJ2-1; D is possibly TRBD2 (5 bases). V gave up 0 bases and J gave up 8 bases, with 9 bases separating them. The germline CDR1 and CDR2 sequences are SGHKS and YYEKEE (reference sequence). The length of the CDR3 is 13 residues.

The chain has TRBV28 and TRBJ2-7; 7 bases fit TRBD1. The J segment lost 0 bases and the V segment lost 4 bases, leaving 6 bases of the junction unmatched. Germline V gives CDR1 MDHEN, CDR2 SYDVKM. This CDR3 has 15 amino acids. The CDR3 loop reads CASSSGGALSYEQYF. The CDR3 coding sequence is TGTGCCAGCAGTTCAGGGGGTGCTCTCTCCTACGAGCAGTACTTC.

CDR3 sequence reads: CASEILGMGTSRSNQPQHF. The CDR3 coding sequence is TGTGCCAGTGAAATCCTTGGGATGGGTACAAGCAGGAGCAATCAGCCCCAGCATTTT. The rearrangement joins TRBV19 to TRBJ1-5, with D hard to call. The V gene's germline CDR1 is LNHDA and CDR2 SQIVND (reference sequence). The CDR3 is 19 amino acids. Trimming removed 8 bases from V and 1 base from J, with 27 bases in between.

Regarding this clone: This specimen includes other DNA sequences encoding the same CDR3. The rearrangement links TRBV6-5 to TRBJ2-5; D possibly corresponds to TRBD2 (5 bases). Trimming stripped 6 bases from V and 4 bases from J, with 6 bases between. The length of the CDR3 is 11 residues. CDR1 is MNHEY and CDR2 is SVGAGI in the germline V gene. The CDR3: CASSRGETQYF. Here the CDR3 DNA reads TGTGCCAGCAGCCGGGGAGAGACCCAGTACTTC.

This clone came up many times. The chain joins TRBV12-2 to TRBJ2-2; TRBD1 is the table's D call, not checked against the DNA. TRBV12-2 is recorded as a pseudogene. The CDR3 covers 12 residues. CDR3 coding DNA: TGTGCAAGTCGCCACCCAGGCGGGGAGCTGTTTTTT. Residues: CASRHPGGELFF.

The V and J genes are TRBV6-6 and TRBJ1-2; D is undetermined. CDR1 and CDR2 from the germline V gene are MNHNY and SVGAGI (reference sequence). V was cut by 2 bases and J by 7 bases, with 14 bases left in between. The length of the CDR3 is 14 residues. The CDR3 DNA is TGTGCCAGCAGTTACGTAAGGAGCGTGGGTGGCTACACCTTC. This codes for CASSYVRSVGGYTF.

The CDR3 reads CASSRLTGTSGAQYF. Written as DNA, the CDR3 is TGTGCCAGCAGCCGACTTACCGGGACTAGTGGGGCCCAGTACTTC. V and J are TRBV7-9 and TRBJ2-5; 8 bases fit TRBD2. Germline-derived CDR1 and CDR2 are SEHNR and FQNEAQ (reference sequence). The length of the CDR3 is 15 residues. V lost 5 bases and J lost 9; bases outside the gene matches: 14.

The rearrangement uses TRBV29-1 and TRBJ1-1, with 7 bases identical to TRBD1. Germline V gives CDR1 SQVTM, CDR2 ANQGSEA. V was pared by 6 bases and J by 6 bases, with 7 bases of the junction left unmatched. The CDR3 is made up of 12 amino acids. CDR3: CSVAQGRAEAFF. CDR3 DNA sequence: TGCAGCGTAGCACAGGGGCGGGCTGAAGCTTTCTTT. Supplemented by reference TRBV29-1 and TRBJ1-1, the full variable domain reads SAVISQKPSRDICQRGTSLTIQCQVDSQVTMMFWYRQQPGQSLTLIATANQGSEATYESGFVIDKFPISRPNLTFSTLTVSNMSPEDSSIYLCSVAQGRAEAFFGQGTRLTVV.

This clone has more than one count but fewer than ten. V and J are TRBV2 and TRBJ2-1, with 15 bases identical to TRBD2. Trimming at V came to 6 bases and at J to 9 bases, leaving 3 bases not matched to a gene. Germline loops: CDR1 SNHLY, CDR2 FYNNEI. The CDR3 runs 14 residues. The CDR3 DNA follows: TGTGCCAGCAGGGGACTAGCGGGAGGCGGTGAGCAGTTCTTC. Encoded protein: CASRGLAGGGEQFF.

The chain has TRBV19 and TRBJ2-7; possible D gene TRBD1, 5 bases. In germline, CDR1 is LNHDA, CDR2 SQIVND (reference sequence). The CDR3 contains 13 residues. Deletions cut 5 bases from V and 4 bases from J, with 12 bases between. The CDR3 region is CASSLDTQYEQYF. The CDR3 bases are TGTGCCAGTAGTTTGGACACTCAATACGAGCAGTACTTC.

As for this clone: One end of the junction varies from germline; a read error may be responsible. This chain links TRBV7-7 with TRBJ2-2, with D unresolved. Germline CDR1 and CDR2: SSHAT and FNYEAQ (reference sequence). This CDR3 spans 14 amino acids. DNA of the CDR3: TGTGCTAGCAGCCCCTCCTTCGGAGCCGGGGAGCTGTTTTTT. It encodes CASSPSFGAGELFF.